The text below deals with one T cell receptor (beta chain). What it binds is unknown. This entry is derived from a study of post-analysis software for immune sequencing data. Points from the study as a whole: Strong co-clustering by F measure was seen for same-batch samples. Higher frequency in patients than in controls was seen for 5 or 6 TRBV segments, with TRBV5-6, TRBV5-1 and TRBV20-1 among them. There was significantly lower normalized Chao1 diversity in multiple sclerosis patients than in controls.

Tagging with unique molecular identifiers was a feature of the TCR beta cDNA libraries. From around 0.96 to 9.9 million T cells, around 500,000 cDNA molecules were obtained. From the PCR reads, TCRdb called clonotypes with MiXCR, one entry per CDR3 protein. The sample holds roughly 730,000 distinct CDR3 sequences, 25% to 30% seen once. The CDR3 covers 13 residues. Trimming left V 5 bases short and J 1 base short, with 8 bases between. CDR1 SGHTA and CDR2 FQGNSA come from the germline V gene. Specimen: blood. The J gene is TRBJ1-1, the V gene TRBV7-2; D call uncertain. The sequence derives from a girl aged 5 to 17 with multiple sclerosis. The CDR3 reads CASSPLTNTEAFF. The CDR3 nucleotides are TGTGCCAGCAGCCCCCTAACGAACACTGAAGCTTTCTTT.